Listed here is a single T cell receptor beta chain. This sequence may be a read error, since a much larger clone differs from it by one base. Clones were read by immunoSEQ multiplex PCR, and TCRdb kept only the in-frame ones, dropping some. The sample carries around 130,000 clones, approximately 87% recorded once. The CDR3 spans 13 residues. The ends were cut back, 8 bases at V and 5 bases at J, with 15 bases in the middle. Germline values: CDR1 SNHLY, CDR2 FYNNEI. These data belong to a study of control samples from healthy donors and cancer patients. Material for sequencing was blood. The rearrangement uses TRBV2 and TRBJ2-5; tentatively, D is TRBD2 (6 bases). The sequence was obtained from a man in his thirties or forties in good health. The CDR3 loop is CASRLYAGETQYF. The CDR3 DNA reads TGTGCCAGCCGCCTATACGCGGGGGAGACCCAGTACTTC.